The 22 T cell receptor beta chains presented below share a single source sample, sequenced in a study of beta chain features in type 1 diabetes. The whole isolated RNA underwent reverse transcription, so sequencing captured expressed TCRB transcripts. Clones were read by immunoSEQ multiplex PCR, and TCRdb kept only the in-frame ones, dropping some. Altogether about 150,000 clones are present, around 10% being singletons, with the ten largest covering about 1.9%. The specimen was central memory CD4+ T cells from blood. The receptor set was obtained from a man between 18 and 29 years old in good health.

The V gene is TRBV28, the J gene TRBJ1-2; the match to TRBD1 covers 8 bases. The trim removed 11 bases at V and 4 bases at J, leaving 9 bases unmatched. Germline-derived CDR1 and CDR2 are MDHEN and SYDVKM. CDR3 length: 13 residues. CDR3 DNA sequence: TGTGCCGGGGGATCAGGGGGCCTCTATGGCTACACCTTC. This codes for CAGGSGGLYGYTF.

The J gene is TRBJ1-4, the V gene TRBV7-9; a weak D match, TRBD1 (5 bases). Trimming stripped 0 bases from V and 7 bases from J, with 15 bases between. The CDR3 is 16 amino acids. Germline V gene lookup returns CDR1 SEHNR and CDR2 FQNEAQ (reference sequence). Here the CDR3 DNA reads TGTGCCAGCAGCTTAGCGAAGGGGATTAATGGTGAAAAACTGTTTTTT. It specifies CASSLAKGINGEKLFF.

The chain uses TRBV5-4 and TRBJ2-3; D is possibly TRBD1 (5 bases). Germline V CDR1 and CDR2: SGHNT, YYREEE (reference sequence). The CDR3 spans 14 residues. Deletions cut 1 base from V and 1 base from J, with 7 bases between. CDR3 region: CASSLQGGTDTQYF. CDR3 DNA sequence: TGTGCCAGCAGCTTGCAGGGTGGCACAGATACGCAGTATTTT. Full variable domain (remainder filled in from reference TRBV5-4 and TRBJ2-3): ETGVTQSPTHLIKTRGQQVTLRCSSQSGHNTVSWYQQALGQGPQFIFQYYREEENGRGNFPPRFSGLQFPNYSSELNVNALELDDSALYLCASSLQGGTDTQYFGPGTRLTVL.

Concerning this clone: The junction and the germline gene differ at one end; a read error may be behind it. V gene TRBV7-2 combines with J gene TRBJ2-7; 11 bases fit TRBD2. The CDR3 sequence is 14 residues long. In germline, CDR1 is SGHTA, CDR2 FQGNSA. The CDR3 spells CASSLAGGSYEQYF. CDR3 bases: TGTGCCAGCAGCCTAGCGGGGGGCTCCTACGAGCAGTACTTC. The full variable domain, rest sourced from reference TRBV7-2 and TRBJ2-7, is GAGVSQSPSNKVTEKGKDVELRCDPISGHTALYWYRQSLGQGLEFLIYFQGNSAPDKSGLPSDRFSAERTGGSVSTLTIQRTQQEDSAVYLCASSLAGGSYEQYFGPGTRLTVT.

This clone was found a few times. This sequence joins TRBV29-1 and TRBJ2-3; D might be TRBD2 (5 bases). The CDR3 loop spans 16 amino acids. Deletions cut 4 bases from V and 0 bases from J, with 17 bases between. In germline, CDR1 is SQVTM, CDR2 ANQGSEA. The CDR3 DNA follows: TGCAGCGTTGGGGAGAGACGTGTAACTAGCACAGATACGCAGTATTTT. It translates to CSVGERRVTSTDTQYF.

There are a few counts of this clone. The V and J genes are TRBV10-3 and TRBJ2-1; TRBD1 matches at 8 bases. The germline CDR1 and CDR2 sequences are ENHRY and SYGVKD. After removal of 2 bases from V and 7 bases from J, the junction contained 4 bases not matched to a gene. The CDR3 is 14 residues long. CDR3 protein: CAISEGQGSNEQFF. DNA of the CDR3: TGTGCCATCAGTGAGGGACAGGGCAGTAATGAGCAGTTCTTC.

There are a few counts of this clone. The rearrangement links TRBV28 to TRBJ2-6; no clear D. The CDR3 has 17 residues. Germline-derived CDR1 and CDR2 are MDHEN and SYDVKM. The V end was cut by 5 bases, the J end by 1 base, with 15 bases between. This CDR3 reads CASSQPPSISGANVLTF. CDR3 bases: TGTGCCAGCAGTCAACCGCCCTCGATTTCTGGGGCCAACGTCCTGACTTTC.

This clone has a handful of counts. A read error is the likely source, as a far larger clone sits one nucleotide away. V usage is TRBV25-1 and J usage is TRBJ1-5, with 7 positions matching TRBD1. Germline CDR1 reads MGHDK; CDR2 reads SYGVNS. The J segment lost 3 bases and the V segment lost 6 bases, leaving 2 bases of the junction unmatched. The CDR3 is made up of 13 amino acids. In nucleotides, the CDR3 is TGTGCCAGCAGAGACAGGGCCAATCAGCCCCAGCATTTT. Translating gives CASRDRANQPQHF. The full variable domain, in which reference TRBV25-1 and TRBJ1-5 provide the parts outside the CDR3, is EADIYQTPRYLVIGTGKKITLECSQTMGHDKMYWYQQDPGMELHLIHYSYGVNSTEKGDLSSESTVSRIRTEHFPLTLESARPSHTSQYLCASRDRANQPQHFGDGTRLSIL.

This clone was counted a few times. The genes are TRBV5-1 and TRBJ2-7, with D possibly called TRBD1 or TRBD2 (6 bases each). This CDR3 has 13 residues. The V and J ends lost 0 bases and 5 bases respectively, with 9 bases between them. Germline V gene data show CDR1 as SGHRS and CDR2 as YFSETQ. The CDR3 reads CASSLGRDNEQYF. CDR3 DNA sequence: TGCGCCAGCAGCTTGGGGCGGGACAACGAGCAGTACTTC. The whole variable domain, filled in from reference TRBV5-1 and TRBJ2-7, reads KAGVTQTPRYLIKTRGQQVTLSCSPISGHRSVSWYQQTPGQGLQFLFEYFSETQRNKGNFPGRFSGRQFSNSRSEMNVSTLELGDSALYLCASSLGRDNEQYFGPGTRLTVT.

This clone was found a few times. The same CDR3 is also encoded by other DNA sequences in this sample. V usage is TRBV7-2 and J usage is TRBJ2-7, with 7 bases fitting TRBD1. The CDR3 spans 15 residues. J lost 0 bases, V lost 1 base, and 3 bases had no gene match. CDR1 and CDR2 (germline): SGHTA, FQGNSA. For the CDR3, the DNA is TGTGCCAGCAGCTTAGGGGCAGGGGGCTCCTACGAGCAGTACTTC. The encoded protein is CASSLGAGGSYEQYF. The full variable domain, rest sourced from reference TRBV7-2 and TRBJ2-7, is GAGVSQSPSNKVTEKGKDVELRCDPISGHTALYWYRQSLGQGLEFLIYFQGNSAPDKSGLPSDRFSAERTGGSVSTLTIQRTQQEDSAVYLCASSLGAGGSYEQYFGPGTRLTVT.

CDR3 sequence: CASSLVMNTEAFF. The CDR3 coding sequence is TGTGCCAGCAGCTTGGTGATGAACACTGAAGCTTTCTTT. This chain links TRBV5-6 with TRBJ1-1; no reliable D call. Trimming removed 0 bases from V and 0 bases from J, with 3 bases in between. The CDR3 is 13 residues long. In germline, CDR1 is SGHDT, CDR2 YYEEEE. Together with reference TRBV5-6 and TRBJ1-1, the CDR3 gives the full variable domain: DAGVTQSPTHLIKTRGQQVTLRCSPKSGHDTVSWYQQALGQGPQFIFQYYEEEERQRGNFPDRFSGHQFPNYSSELNVNALLLGDSALYLCASSLVMNTEAFFGQGTRLTVV.

V and J are TRBV7-2 and TRBJ2-2, with D uncertain. The CDR3 spans 14 residues. V was shortened by 7 bases and J by 4 bases, with 13 bases between the two germline ends. CDR1 SGHTA and CDR2 FQGNSA come from the germline V gene. CDR3 DNA sequence: TGTGCCAGCATCGGAACCTTAGGCACCGGGGAGCTGTTTTTT. It yields the protein CASIGTLGTGELFF.

The chain joins TRBV7-2 to TRBJ2-2, with TRBD2 identical over 10 bases. CDR3 size: 14 residues. The germline V gene encodes CDR1 SGHTA and CDR2 FQGNSA. After removal of 5 bases from V and 4 bases from J, the junction contained 1 base not matched to a gene. In DNA form, the CDR3 reads TGTGCCAGCAGCCGGACTAGCGGCACCGGGGAGCTGTTTTTT. Translated, it gives CASSRTSGTGELFF.

This clone has more than one count but fewer than ten. The rearrangement joins TRBV29-1 to TRBJ1-2; a weak D match, TRBD1 (5 bases). Deletions cut 6 bases from V and 8 bases from J, with 16 bases between. Germline loops: CDR1 SQVTM, CDR2 ANQGSEA. CDR3 length: 12 residues. CDR3 sequence reads: CSVAEMRGGYTF. DNA of the CDR3: TGCAGCGTGGCTGAGATGAGGGGAGGCTACACCTTC.

At least ten counts were recorded for this clone. The CDR3 coding sequence is TGTGCCAGCAGTCCGGATCTAGCGGGAGGATCGGACATTCAGTACTTC. As protein: CASSPDLAGGSDIQYF. The chain is built from TRBV25-1 and TRBJ2-4, with 11 bases that match TRBD2. CDR1 and CDR2 (germline): MGHDK, SYGVNS. The CDR3 extends over 16 amino acids. Trimming took 5 bases from V and 8 from J; bases not matched to a gene: 11.

This chain links TRBV9 with TRBJ2-1, with 7 bases that match TRBD1. The CDR3 runs 12 residues. The V gene end was trimmed by 4 bases and the J gene end by 7 bases; junction bases not matched to a gene: 2. CDR1 SGDLS and CDR2 YYNGEE come from the germline V gene. The CDR3 DNA is TGTGCCAGCAGCCTGGACAGGAATGAGCAGTTCTTC. It yields the protein CASSLDRNEQFF.

This clone showed up just a few times. This sequence joins TRBV5-1 and TRBJ2-3; tentative D call: TRBD1 (5 bases). The CDR3 extends over 15 amino acids. Trimming stripped 2 bases from V and 2 bases from J, with 12 bases between. Per germline, CDR1 SGHRS and CDR2 YFSETQ. The CDR3 nucleotides read TGCGCCAGCAGCTTTAAGGGGTCGGTCACAGATACGCAGTATTTT. It yields the protein CASSFKGSVTDTQYF.

This clone came up a few times. DNA of the CDR3: TGTGCCAGCACCACTCCGGGACAGGCGATCTACGAGCAGTACTTC. Amino acid sequence: CASTTPGQAIYEQYF. The V call is TRBV28, the J call TRBJ2-7, with 8 bases aligning to TRBD1. The V gene end was trimmed by 7 bases and the J gene end by 3 bases; junction bases not matched to a gene: 11. From germline, CDR1 is MDHEN and CDR2 SYDVKM. The CDR3 has 15 amino acids.

Ten or more counts support this clone. The rearrangement joins TRBV29-1 to TRBJ2-7, with a tentative D call TRBD1 (6 bases). The CDR3 totals 15 residues. From germline, CDR1 is SQVTM and CDR2 ANQGSEA. V lost 2 bases and J 1 base, leaving 15 bases between the germline ends. The CDR3 DNA sequence: TGCAGCGTTGAAAGACGGCAGGGGTCTTCCTACGAGCAGTACTTC. Translated: CSVERRQGSSYEQYF.

The rearrangement links TRBV4-1 to TRBJ2-5; TRBD2 matches at 15 bases. The germline CDR1 and CDR2 sequences are MGHRA and YSYEKL. This CDR3 is 18 amino acids long. V dropped 3 bases and J dropped 4; count of bases not matched to a gene: 9. The DNA of the CDR3 is TGCGCCAGCAGCCATACCGGGACTAGCGGGAGGATGGGAGAGACCCAGTACTTC. As protein: CASSHTGTSGRMGETQYF.

The chain couples TRBV6-1 to TRBJ2-6; D is undetermined. This CDR3 region has 13 residues. The germline V gene has CDR1 MNHNS and CDR2 SASEGT. With 5 bases removed from V and 1 base from J, the gap between germline ends came to 3 bases. The CDR3 region has the DNA TGTGCCAGCAGTCGATCTGGGGCCAACGTCCTGACTTTC. Residues: CASSRSGANVLTF.

The gene calls are TRBV7-2 and TRBJ1-5, with D unclear. The length of the CDR3 is 15 residues. V was pared by 2 bases and J by 2 bases, with 10 bases between. Germline V gene data show CDR1 as SGHTA and CDR2 as FQGNSA. CDR3 region: CASSLMNEGNQPQHF. For the CDR3, the DNA is TGTGCCAGCAGCTTAATGAACGAAGGCAATCAGCCCCAGCATTTT.